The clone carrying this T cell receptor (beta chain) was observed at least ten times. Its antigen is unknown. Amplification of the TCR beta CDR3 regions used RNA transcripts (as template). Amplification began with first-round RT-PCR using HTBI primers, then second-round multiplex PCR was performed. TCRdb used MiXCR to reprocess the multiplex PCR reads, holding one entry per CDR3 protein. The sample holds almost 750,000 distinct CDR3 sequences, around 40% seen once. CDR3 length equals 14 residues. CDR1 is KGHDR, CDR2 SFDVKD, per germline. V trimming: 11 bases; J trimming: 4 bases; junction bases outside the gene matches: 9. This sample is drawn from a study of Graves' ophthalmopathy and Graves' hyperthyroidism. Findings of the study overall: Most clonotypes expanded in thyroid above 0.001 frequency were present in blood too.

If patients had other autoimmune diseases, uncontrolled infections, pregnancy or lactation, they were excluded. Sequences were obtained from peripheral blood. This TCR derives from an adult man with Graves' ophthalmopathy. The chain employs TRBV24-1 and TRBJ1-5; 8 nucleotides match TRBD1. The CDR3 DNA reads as TGTGCCAGCAATCCCAGGGGGCAGAATCAGCCCCAGCATTTT. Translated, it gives CASNPRGQNQPQHF.